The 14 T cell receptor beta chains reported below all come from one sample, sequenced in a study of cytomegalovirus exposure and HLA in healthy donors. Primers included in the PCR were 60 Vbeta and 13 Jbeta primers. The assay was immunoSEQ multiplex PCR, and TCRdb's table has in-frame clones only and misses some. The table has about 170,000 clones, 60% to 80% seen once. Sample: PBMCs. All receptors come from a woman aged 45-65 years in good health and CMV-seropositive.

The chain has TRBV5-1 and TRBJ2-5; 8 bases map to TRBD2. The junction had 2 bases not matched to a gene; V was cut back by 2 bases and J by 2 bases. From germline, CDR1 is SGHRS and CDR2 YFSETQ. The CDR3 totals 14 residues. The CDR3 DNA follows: TGCGCCAGCAGCTTTACTAGCGGACAAGAGACCCAGTACTTC. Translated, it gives CASSFTSGQETQYF.

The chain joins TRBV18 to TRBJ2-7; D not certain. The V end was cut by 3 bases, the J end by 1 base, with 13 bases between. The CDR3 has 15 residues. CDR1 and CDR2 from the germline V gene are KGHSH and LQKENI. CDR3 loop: CASSPTVARSYEQYF. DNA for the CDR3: TGTGCCAGCTCACCTACAGTGGCCCGGTCCTACGAGCAGTACTTC.

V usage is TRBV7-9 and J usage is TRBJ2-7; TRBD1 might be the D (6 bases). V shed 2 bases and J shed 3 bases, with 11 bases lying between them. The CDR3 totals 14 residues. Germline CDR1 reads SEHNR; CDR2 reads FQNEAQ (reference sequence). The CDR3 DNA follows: TGTGCCAGCAGCTTAATACAGGGCGGCTACGAGCAGTACTTC. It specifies CASSLIQGGYEQYF.

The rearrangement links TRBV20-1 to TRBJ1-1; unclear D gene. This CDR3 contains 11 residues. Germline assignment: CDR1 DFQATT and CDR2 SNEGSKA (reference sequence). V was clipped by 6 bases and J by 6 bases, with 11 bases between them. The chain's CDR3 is CSAPDYPEAFF. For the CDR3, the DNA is TGCAGTGCCCCGGACTACCCTGAAGCTTTCTTT.

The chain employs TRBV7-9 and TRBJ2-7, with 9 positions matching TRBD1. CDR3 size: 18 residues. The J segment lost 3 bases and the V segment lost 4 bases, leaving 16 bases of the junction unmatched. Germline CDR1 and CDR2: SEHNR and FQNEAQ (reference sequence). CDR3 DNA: TGTGCCAGCAGCTCCACTAAGTGGGGACAGGGAGATAGCTACGAGCAGTACTTC. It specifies CASSSTKWGQGDSYEQYF.

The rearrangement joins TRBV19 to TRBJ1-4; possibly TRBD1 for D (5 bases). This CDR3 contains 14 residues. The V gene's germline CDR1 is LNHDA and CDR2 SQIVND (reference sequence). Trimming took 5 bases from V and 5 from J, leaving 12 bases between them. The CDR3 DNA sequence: TGTGCCAGTAGTCAGGGAATCGGGAATGAAAAACTGTTTTTT. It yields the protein CASSQGIGNEKLFF.

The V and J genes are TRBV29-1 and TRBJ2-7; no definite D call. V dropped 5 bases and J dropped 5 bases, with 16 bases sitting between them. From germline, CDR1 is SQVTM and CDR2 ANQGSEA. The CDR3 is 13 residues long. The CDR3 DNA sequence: TGCAGCGTTAGGTACACCGGTAGCCACGAGCAGTACTTC. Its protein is CSVRYTGSHEQYF.

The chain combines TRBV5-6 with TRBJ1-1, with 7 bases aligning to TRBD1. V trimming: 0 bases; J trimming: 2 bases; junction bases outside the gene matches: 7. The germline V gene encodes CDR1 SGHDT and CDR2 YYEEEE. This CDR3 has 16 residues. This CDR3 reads CASSLGRQGPNTEAFF. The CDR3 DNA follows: TGTGCCAGCAGCTTGGGCAGACAGGGCCCCAACACTGAAGCTTTCTTT.

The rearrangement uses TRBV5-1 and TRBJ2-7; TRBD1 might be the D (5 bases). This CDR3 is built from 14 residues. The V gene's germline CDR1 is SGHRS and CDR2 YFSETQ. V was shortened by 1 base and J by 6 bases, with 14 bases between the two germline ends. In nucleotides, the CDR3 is TGCGCCAGCAGCTTGACAGGCGTCGGCAGCGAGCAGTACTTC. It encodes CASSLTGVGSEQYF.

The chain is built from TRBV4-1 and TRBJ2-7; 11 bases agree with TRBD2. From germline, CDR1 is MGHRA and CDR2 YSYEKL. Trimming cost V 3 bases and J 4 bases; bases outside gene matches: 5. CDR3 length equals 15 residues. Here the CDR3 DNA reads TGCGCCAGCAGCCACCTAGCGGGGGGACAATACGAGCAGTACTTC. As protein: CASSHLAGGQYEQYF.

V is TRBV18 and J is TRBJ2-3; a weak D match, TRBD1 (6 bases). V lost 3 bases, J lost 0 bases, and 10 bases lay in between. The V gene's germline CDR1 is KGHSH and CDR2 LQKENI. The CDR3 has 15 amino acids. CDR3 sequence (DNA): TGTGCCAGCTCACCTCGGACAGCAAGCACAGATACGCAGTATTTT. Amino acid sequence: CASSPRTASTDTQYF.

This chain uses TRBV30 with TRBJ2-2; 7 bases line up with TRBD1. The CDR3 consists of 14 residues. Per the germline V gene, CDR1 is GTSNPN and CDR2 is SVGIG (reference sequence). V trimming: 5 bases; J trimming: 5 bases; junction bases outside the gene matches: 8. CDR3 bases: TGTGCCTGGGTCGGACAGGCCGGGACCGGGGAGCTGTTTTTT. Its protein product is CAWVGQAGTGELFF.

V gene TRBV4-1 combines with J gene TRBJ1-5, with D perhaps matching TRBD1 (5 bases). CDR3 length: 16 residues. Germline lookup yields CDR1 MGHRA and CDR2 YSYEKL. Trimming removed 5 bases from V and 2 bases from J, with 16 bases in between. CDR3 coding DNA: TGCGCCAGCAGCAGCACGGGGGTATCGGGCAATCAGCCCCAGCATTTT. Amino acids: CASSSTGVSGNQPQHF.

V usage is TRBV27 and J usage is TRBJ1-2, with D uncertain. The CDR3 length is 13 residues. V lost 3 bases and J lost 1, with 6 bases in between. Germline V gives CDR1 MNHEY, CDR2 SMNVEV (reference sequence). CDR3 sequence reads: CASSFNSNYGYTF. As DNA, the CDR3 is TGTGCCAGCAGTTTCAACAGTAACTATGGCTACACCTTC.